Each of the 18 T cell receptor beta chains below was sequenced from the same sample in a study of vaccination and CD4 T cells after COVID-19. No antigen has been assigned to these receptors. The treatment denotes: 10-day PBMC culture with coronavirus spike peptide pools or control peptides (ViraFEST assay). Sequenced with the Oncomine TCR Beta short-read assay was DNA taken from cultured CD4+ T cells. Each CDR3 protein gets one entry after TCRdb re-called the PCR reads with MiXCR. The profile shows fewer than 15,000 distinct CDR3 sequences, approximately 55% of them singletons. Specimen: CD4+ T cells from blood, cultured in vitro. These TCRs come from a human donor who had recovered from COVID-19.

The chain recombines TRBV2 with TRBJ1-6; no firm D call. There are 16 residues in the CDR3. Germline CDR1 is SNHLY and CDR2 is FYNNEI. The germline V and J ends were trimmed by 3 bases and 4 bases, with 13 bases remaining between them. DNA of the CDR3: TGTGCCAGCAGTGAGGGTTGGAGGGTTTATAATTCACCCCTCCACTTT. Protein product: CASSEGWRVYNSPLHF. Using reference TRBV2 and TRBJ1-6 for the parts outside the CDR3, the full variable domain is EPEVTQTPSHQVTQMGQEVILRCVPISNHLYFYWYRQILGQKVEFLVSFYNNEISEKSEIFDDQFSVERPDGSNFTLKIRSTKLEDSAMYFCASSEGWRVYNSPLHFGNGTRLTVT.

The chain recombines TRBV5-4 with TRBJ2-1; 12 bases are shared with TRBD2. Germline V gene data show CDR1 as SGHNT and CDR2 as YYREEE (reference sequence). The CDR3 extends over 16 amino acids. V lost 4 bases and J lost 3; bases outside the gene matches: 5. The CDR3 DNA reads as TGTGCCAGCAGCAGGACTAGCGGGGTCAACTACAATGAGCAGTTCTTC. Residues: CASSRTSGVNYNEQFF.

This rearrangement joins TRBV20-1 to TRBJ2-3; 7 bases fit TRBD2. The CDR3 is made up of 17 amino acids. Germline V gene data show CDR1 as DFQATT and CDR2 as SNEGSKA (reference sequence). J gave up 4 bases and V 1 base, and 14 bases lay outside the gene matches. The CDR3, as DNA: TGCAGTGCTAGAGCCAGGGACCGGGACTATGCCCCAGATACGCAGTATTTT. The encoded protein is CSARARDRDYAPDTQYF.

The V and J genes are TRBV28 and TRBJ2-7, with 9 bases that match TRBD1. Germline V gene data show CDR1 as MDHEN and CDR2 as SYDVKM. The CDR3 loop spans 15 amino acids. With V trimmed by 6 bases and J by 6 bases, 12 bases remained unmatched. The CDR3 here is CASRGRTGQGSEQYF. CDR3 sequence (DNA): TGTGCCAGCAGGGGACGAACGGGACAGGGCTCCGAGCAGTACTTC.

Here the CDR3 DNA reads TGCAGTGCTAGAGATGAGACTAGCGGGAGGGCCGGCGCCGGGGAGCTGTTTTTT. Translating gives CSARDETSGRAGAGELFF. V usage is TRBV20-1 and J usage is TRBJ2-2; 14 nucleotides match TRBD2. Unmatched junction bases numbered 9, after V lost 0 bases and J lost 6 bases. The CDR3 totals 18 residues. The germline V gene has CDR1 DFQATT and CDR2 SNEGSKA (reference sequence).

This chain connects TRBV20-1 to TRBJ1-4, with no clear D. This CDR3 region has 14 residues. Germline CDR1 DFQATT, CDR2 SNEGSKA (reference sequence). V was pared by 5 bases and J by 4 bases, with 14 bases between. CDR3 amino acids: CSAGGLGVNEKLFF. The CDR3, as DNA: TGCAGTGCTGGCGGACTGGGAGTTAATGAAAAACTGTTTTTT.

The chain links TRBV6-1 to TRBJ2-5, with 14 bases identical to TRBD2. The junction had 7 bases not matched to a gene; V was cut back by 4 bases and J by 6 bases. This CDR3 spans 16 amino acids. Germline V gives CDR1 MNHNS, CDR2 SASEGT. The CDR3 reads CASSAGTSGSLKTQYF. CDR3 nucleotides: TGTGCCAGCAGTGCTGGGACTAGCGGGAGCTTAAAGACCCAGTACTTC.

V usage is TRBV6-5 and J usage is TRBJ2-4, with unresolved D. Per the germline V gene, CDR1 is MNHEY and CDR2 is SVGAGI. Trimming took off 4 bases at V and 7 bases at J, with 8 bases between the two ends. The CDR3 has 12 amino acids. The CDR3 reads CASSSIENIQYF. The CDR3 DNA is TGTGCCAGCAGTTCAATCGAGAACATTCAGTACTTC.

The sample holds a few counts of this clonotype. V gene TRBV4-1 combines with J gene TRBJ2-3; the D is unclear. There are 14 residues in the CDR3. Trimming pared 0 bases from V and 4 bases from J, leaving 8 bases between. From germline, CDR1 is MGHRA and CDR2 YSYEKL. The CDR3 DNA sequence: TGCGCCAGCAGCCAAGATAGACTTGCAGATACGCAGTATTTT. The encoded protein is CASSQDRLADTQYF.

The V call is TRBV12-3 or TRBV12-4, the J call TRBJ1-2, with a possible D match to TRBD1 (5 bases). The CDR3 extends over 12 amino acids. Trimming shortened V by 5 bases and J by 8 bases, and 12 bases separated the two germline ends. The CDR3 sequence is CASSTGPRGYTF. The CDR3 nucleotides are TGTGCCAGCAGTACGGGACCCCGGGGCTACACCTTC.

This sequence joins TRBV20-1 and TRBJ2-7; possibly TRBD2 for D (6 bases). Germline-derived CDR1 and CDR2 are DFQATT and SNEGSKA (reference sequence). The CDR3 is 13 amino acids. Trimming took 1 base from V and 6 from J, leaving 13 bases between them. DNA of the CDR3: TGCAGTGCTAGAGCTTTGCGGGGCACCGAGCAGTACTTC. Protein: CSARALRGTEQYF.

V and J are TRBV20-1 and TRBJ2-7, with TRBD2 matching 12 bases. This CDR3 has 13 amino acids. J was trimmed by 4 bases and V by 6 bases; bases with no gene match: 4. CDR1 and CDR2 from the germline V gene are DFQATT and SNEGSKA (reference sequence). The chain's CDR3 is CSARLAGVYEQYF. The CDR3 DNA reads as TGCAGTGCAAGACTAGCGGGAGTTTACGAGCAGTACTTC.

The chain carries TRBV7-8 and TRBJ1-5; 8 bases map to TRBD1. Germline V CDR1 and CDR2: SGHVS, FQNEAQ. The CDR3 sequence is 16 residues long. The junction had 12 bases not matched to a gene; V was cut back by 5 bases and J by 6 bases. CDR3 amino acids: CASSKRARGLGQPQHF. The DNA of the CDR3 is TGTGCCAGCAGCAAACGGGCCAGGGGGCTCGGTCAGCCCCAGCATTTT.

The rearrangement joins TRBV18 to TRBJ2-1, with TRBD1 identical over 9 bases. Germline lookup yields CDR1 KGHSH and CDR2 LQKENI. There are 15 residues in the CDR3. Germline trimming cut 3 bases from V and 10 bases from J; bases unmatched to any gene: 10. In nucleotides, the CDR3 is TGTGCCAGCTCACCCCGGACAGGGGATCCTCTCGAGCAGTTCTTC. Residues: CASSPRTGDPLEQFF.

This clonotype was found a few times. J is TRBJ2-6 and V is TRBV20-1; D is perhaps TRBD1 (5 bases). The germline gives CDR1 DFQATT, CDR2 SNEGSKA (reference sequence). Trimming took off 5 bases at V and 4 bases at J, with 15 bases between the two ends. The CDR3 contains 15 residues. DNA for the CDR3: TGCAGTGCTGGGGCGTACAGGATGGGGGCCAACGTCCTGACTTTC. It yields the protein CSAGAYRMGANVLTF.

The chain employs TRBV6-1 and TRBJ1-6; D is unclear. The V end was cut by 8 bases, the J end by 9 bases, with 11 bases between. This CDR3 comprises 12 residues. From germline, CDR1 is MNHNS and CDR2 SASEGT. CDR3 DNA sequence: TGTGCCAGCCAGGCAGACTCTTCACCCCTCCACTTT. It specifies CASQADSSPLHF.

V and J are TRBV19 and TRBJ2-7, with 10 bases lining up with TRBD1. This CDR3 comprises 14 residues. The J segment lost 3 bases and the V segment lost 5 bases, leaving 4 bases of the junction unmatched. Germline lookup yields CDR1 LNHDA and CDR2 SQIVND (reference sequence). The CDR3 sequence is CASSVTGGGYEQYF. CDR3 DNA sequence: TGTGCCAGTAGTGTGACAGGGGGCGGCTACGAGCAGTACTTC.

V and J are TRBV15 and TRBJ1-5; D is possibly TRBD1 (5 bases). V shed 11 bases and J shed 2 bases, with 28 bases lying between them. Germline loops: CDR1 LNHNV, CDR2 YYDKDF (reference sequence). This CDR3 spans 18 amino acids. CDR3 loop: CARNHEDIVSEGNQPQHF. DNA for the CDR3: TGTGCCCGTAACCACGAGGACATCGTATCCGAAGGCAATCAGCCCCAGCATTTT.